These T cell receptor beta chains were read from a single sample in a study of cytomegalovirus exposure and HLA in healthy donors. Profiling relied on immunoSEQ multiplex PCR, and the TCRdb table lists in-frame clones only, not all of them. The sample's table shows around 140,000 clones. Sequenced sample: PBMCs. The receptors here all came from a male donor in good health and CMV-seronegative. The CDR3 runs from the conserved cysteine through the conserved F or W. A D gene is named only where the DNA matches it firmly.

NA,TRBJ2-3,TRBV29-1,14,TGCAGCGTCGCCGGACAGCCGGGGTTGGATACGCAGTATTTT,CSVAGQPGLDTQYF
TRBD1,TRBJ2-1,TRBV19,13,TGTGCCAGTATAGGCCAGGGGGTGGATGAGCAGTTCTTC,CASIGQGVDEQFF
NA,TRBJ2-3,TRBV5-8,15,TGTGCCAGCAGCTTGAGAGTCGTCCACACAGATACGCAGTATTTT,CASSLRVVHTDTQYF
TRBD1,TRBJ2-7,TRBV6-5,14,TGTGCCAGCAGACCGGACAGGGCTCGTAACGAGCAGTACTTC,CASRPDRARNEQYF
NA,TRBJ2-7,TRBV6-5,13,TGTGCCAGCAAAAGGCAGGCTACCTACGAGCAGTACTTC,CASKRQATYEQYF
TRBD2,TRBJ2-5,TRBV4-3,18,TGCGCCAGCAGCCAAGAAGTTGGAGCGGGATCCTCAGGAGAGACCCAGTACTTC,CASSQEVGAGSSGETQYF
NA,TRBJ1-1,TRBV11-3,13,TGTGCCAGCAGCTTAGATGGACTTACTGAAGCTTTCTTT,CASSLDGLTEAFF
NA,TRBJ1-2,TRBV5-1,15,TGCGCCAGCAGCTTCTCCCGCACTTCCTATTATGGCTACACCTTC,CASSFSRTSYYGYTF
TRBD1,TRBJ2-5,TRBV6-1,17,TGTGCCAGCAGTGCCCGTGGGACAGGGGTTAAGTGGGGGACCCAGTACTTC,CASSARGTGVKWGTQYF
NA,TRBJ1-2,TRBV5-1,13,TGCGCCAGCAGCTTGCGAGATACCTATGGCTACACCTTC,CASSLRDTYGYTF
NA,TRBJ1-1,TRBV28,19,TGTGCCAGCAGTTTAAGTACCTATCGCATCAGGGGCGGGGGCACTGAAGCTTTCTTT,CASSLSTYRIRGGGTEAFF
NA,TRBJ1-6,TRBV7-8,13,TGTGCCAGCAGTTATGTTTATAATTCACCCCTCCACTTT,CASSYVYNSPLHF
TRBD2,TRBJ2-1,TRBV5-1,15,TGCGCCAGCAACCCACTAGCGGGAGTTCGGGGTGAGCAGTTCTTC,CASNPLAGVRGEQFF
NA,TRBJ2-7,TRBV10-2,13,TGCGCCAGCAGCCCAGGTACGGGATACGAGCAGTACTTC,CASSPGTGYEQYF
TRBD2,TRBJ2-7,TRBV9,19,TGTGCCAGCAGCGTAGGGCACCTCAGTGAGACTAGCGGGATCTACGAGCAGTACTTC,CASSVGHLSETSGIYEQYF
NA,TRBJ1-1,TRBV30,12,TGTGCCATTCGGGGGTCGAGCACTGAAGCTTTCTTT,CAIRGSSTEAFF
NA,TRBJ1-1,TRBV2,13,TGTGCCAGCCCCAGTCTTCCGAACACTGAAGCTTTCTTT,CASPSLPNTEAFF
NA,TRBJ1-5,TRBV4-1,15,TGCGCCAGCAGGTCCGAGGGGGGGGGAAATCAGCCCCAGCATTTT,CASRSEGGGNQPQHF
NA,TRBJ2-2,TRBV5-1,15,TGCGCCAGCAGCTTTGGGCTCCTGAACACCGGGGAGCTGTTTTTT,CASSFGLLNTGELFF
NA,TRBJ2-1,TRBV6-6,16,TGTGCCAGCAGCTTTACTGGGGAGAGCTCCTACAATGAGCAGTTCTTC,CASSFTGESSYNEQFF
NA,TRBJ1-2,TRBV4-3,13,TGCGCCAGCAGCCCTGCGACTAACTATGGCTACACCTTC,CASSPATNYGYTF
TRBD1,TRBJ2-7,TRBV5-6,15,TGTGCCAGCAGCTTGTTTGACAGGGGGGCCTACGAGCAGTACTTC,CASSLFDRGAYEQYF
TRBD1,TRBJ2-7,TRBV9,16,TGTGCCAGCAGCGTAGGACAGGGGCGCGTAGGCTACGAGCAGTACTTC,CASSVGQGRVGYEQYF
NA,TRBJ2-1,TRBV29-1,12,TGCAGCGTTGGGAGGGGCTACAATGAGCAGTTCTTC,CSVGRGYNEQFF
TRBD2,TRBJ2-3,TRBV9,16,TGTGCCAGCAGCGTAGGATGGCGGGAGCTCACAGATACGCAGTATTTT,CASSVGWRELTDTQYF
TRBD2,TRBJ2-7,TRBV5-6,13,TGTGCCAGCAGAGCGGGGTTCTCCTACGAGCAGTACTTC,CASRAGFSYEQYF
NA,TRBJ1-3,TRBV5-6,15,TGTGCCAGCAGCCGCTCCGGGACTACTGGAAACACCATATATTTT,CASSRSGTTGNTIYF
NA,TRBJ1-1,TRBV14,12,TGTGCCAGCAGCCAAGTTTCCGTTGAAGCTTTCTTT,CASSQVSVEAFF
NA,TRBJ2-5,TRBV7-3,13,TGTGCCAGCAGAAGGGATCGTGGGGCGACCCAGTACTTC,CASRRDRGATQYF